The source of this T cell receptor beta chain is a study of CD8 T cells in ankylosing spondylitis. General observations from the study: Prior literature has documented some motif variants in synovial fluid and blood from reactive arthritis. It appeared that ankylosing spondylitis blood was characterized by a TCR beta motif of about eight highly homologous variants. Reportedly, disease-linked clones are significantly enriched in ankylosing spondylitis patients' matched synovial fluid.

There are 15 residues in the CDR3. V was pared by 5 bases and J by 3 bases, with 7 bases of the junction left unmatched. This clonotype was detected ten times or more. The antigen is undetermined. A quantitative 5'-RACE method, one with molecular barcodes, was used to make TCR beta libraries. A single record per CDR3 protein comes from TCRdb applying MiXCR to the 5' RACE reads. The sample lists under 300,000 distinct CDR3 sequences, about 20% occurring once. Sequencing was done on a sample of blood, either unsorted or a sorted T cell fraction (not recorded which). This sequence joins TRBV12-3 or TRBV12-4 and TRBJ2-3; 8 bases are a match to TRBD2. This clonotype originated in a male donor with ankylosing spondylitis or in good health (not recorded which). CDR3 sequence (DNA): TGTGCCAGCAGTCAACTACTAGCGGCGACAGATACGCAGTATTTT. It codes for CASSQLLAATDTQYF.